This entry features one T cell receptor beta chain sequence. TCRdb derives one entry per CDR3 protein from the 5' RACE reads, leaving out DNA. In all, the sample yields 500,000 or so distinct CDR3 sequences. Germline CDR1 reads KGHDR; CDR2 reads SFDVKD. The CDR3 spans 14 residues. The sample comes from a study of T cells expressing NK-cell markers. The chain employs TRBV24-1 and TRBJ1-5. Sequenced sample: blood T cells: a sorted CD56 or NKG2C T cell subset, CD4+ or CD8+ T cells, or bulk PBMC T cells (not recorded which). The origin of this receptor is a man between 18 and 35 years old in good health. This chain's CDR3 is CATAPGLSNQPQHF.